This entry is about one T cell receptor beta chain. The germline CDR1 and CDR2 sequences are SNHLY and FYNNEI. Germline trimming cut 3 bases from V and 7 bases from J; bases unmatched to any gene: 9. The CDR3 extends over 16 amino acids. The data derive from a study of blood T cell repertoires in COVID-19. On the study more broadly: Samples representing acute and convalescent COVID-19 were sourced from the United States, Italy and Spain. Nucleic acid was either cDNA or gDNA, and it came from T cells, B-cell-depleted T cells, or PBMCs.

In the authors' methods: Reference gene primer amplification in the assay estimated nucleated cell counts. Repertoires were generated with immunoSEQ multiplex PCR, while TCRdb's copy carries only in-frame clones and drops some. The V and J calls and clone size were taken over from that table, and D and trimming were inferred from the DNA. This repertoire shows about 110,000 clones, around 64% found once; its top ten account for more than 1.5%. The receptor was isolated from a woman aged 40 to 50 with acute or convalescent COVID-19. The chain couples TRBV2 to TRBJ1-6, with 7 bases that match TRBD1. The specimen sequenced was peripheral blood. CDR3 DNA sequence: TGTGCCAGCAGTGACTTCGGACAGGCACCGAATTCACCCCTCCACTTT. It specifies CASSDFGQAPNSPLHF.